This T cell receptor beta chain came from a study of T cell changes during pregnancy in multiple sclerosis. CDR1 is SGHTA and CDR2 is FQGTGA in the germline V gene. V shed 5 bases and J 3 bases; nucleotides not matched to a gene: 7. This CDR3 has 16 residues. Sequencing used immunoSEQ multiplex PCR; TCRdb keeps in-frame clones, though not all of them. This sample has under 110,000 clones, with 75% to 95% found just once. Sequencing was performed on peripheral blood, taken before pregnancy. This sequence joins TRBV7-3 and TRBJ2-3; 11 bases align to TRBD2. The TCR comes from a female donor with multiple sclerosis, enrolled in a pregnancy study. DNA for the CDR3: TGTGCCAGCAGCCCGCGACTAGCGGGGCCGACAGATACGCAGTATTTT. This encodes CASSPRLAGPTDTQYF.